Sequencing of this TCR beta chain was carried out in a study of radiation and T cells in renal cell carcinoma. Findings and caveats of the study: No pretreatment tumor biopsies were available for baseline clonotypes.

As to time point: blood 4 weeks post-SBRT, at nephrectomy. Specified treatment: 15 Gy SBRT to primary tumor, nephrectomy 4 weeks later. About this clone: Its specificity is unknown.

Produced via immunoSEQ multiplex PCR; TCRdb's table is partial and in-frame only. The table includes roughly 170,000 clones, about 87% detected once. Germline V gene data show CDR1 as SGHAT and CDR2 as FQDESV (reference sequence). The germline V and J ends were trimmed by 2 bases and 1 base, with 6 bases remaining between them. CDR3 length: 14 amino acids. V usage is TRBV11-1 and J usage is TRBJ1-3; D not certain. The specimen comprised blood, sampled from a patient whose treatment included radiotherapy and nephrectomy. This sequence originates from a woman aged 45-65 years with renal cell carcinoma. CDR3 nucleotide sequence: TGTGCCAGCAGCTTATCAAGGTCTGGAAACACCATATATTTT. It yields the protein CASSLSRSGNTIYF.